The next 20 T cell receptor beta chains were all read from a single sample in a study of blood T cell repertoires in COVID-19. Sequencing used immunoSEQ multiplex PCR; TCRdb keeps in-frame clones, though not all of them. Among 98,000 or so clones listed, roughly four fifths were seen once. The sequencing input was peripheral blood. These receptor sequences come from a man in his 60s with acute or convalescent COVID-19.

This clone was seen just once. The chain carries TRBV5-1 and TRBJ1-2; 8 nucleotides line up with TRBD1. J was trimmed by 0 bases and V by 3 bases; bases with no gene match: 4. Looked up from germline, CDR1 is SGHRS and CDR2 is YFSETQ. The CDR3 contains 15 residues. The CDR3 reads CASSSGQEPNYGYTF. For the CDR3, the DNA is TGCGCCAGCAGCTCGGGACAGGAACCTAACTATGGCTACACCTTC.

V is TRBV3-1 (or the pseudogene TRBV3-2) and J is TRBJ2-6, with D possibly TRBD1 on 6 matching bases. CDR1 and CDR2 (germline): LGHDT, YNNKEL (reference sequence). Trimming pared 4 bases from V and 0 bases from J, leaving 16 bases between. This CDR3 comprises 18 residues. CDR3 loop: CASSPVQGKASGANVLTF. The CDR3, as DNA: TGTGCCAGCAGCCCCGTACAGGGAAAAGCCTCTGGGGCCAACGTCCTGACTTTC.

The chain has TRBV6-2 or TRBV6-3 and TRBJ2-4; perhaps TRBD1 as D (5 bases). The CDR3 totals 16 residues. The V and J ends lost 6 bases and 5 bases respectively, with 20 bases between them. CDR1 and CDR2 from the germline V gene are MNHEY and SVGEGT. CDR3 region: CASSSRVLGVQNIQYF. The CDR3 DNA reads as TGTGCCAGCAGCTCCCGGGTCCTAGGGGTCCAAAACATTCAGTACTTC.

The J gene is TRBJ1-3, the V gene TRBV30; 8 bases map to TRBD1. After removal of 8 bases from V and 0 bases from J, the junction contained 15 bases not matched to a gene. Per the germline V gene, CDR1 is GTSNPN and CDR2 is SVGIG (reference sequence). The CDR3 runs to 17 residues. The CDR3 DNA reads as TGTGCCCTTAGGACAGGGCACATCATTCTCTCTGGAAACACCATATATTTT. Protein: CALRTGHIILSGNTIYF.

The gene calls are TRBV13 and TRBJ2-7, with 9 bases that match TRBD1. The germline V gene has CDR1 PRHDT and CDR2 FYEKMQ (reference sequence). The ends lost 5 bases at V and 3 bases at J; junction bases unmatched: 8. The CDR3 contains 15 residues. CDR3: CASSRSTGGHYEQYF. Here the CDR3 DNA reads TGTGCCAGCAGCCGTTCGACAGGGGGACACTACGAGCAGTACTTC.

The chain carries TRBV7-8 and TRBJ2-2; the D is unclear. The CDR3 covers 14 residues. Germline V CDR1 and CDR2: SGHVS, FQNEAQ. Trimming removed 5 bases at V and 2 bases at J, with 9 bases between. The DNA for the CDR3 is TGTGCCAGCAGCCACACACGAAACACCGGGGAGCTGTTTTTT. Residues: CASSHTRNTGELFF. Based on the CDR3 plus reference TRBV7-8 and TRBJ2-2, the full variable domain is GAGVSQSPRYKVAKRGQDVALRCDPISGHVSLFWYQQALGQGPEFLTYFQNEAQLDKSGLPSDRFFAERPEGSVSTLKIQRTQQEDSAVYLCASSHTRNTGELFFGEGSRLTVL.

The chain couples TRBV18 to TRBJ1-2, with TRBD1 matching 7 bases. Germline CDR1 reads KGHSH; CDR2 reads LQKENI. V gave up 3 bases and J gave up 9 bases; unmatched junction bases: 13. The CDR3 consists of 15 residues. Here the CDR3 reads CASSPRQGQDRSYTF. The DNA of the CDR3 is TGTGCCAGCTCACCCCGACAGGGCCAAGATAGGAGCTACACCTTC.

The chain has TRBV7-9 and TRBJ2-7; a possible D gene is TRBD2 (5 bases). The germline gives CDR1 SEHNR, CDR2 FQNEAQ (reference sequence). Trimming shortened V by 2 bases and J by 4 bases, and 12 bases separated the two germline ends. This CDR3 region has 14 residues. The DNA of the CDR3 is TGTGCCAGCAGCTTACCGGACGGAGGATACGAGCAGTACTTC. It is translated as CASSLPDGGYEQYF.

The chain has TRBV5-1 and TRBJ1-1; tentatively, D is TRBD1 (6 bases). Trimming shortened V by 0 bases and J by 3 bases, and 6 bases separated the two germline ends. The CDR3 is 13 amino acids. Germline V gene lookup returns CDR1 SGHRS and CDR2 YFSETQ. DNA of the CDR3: TGCGCCAGCAGCTTGGGACAGGACACTGAAGCTTTCTTT. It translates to CASSLGQDTEAFF.

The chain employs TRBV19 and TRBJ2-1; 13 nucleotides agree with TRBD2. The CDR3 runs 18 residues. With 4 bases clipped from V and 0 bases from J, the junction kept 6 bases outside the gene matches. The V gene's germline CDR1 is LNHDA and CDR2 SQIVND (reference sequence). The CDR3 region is CASSRTSGSISSYNEQFF. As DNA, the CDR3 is TGTGCCAGTAGTAGGACTAGCGGGAGTATAAGCTCCTACAATGAGCAGTTCTTC.

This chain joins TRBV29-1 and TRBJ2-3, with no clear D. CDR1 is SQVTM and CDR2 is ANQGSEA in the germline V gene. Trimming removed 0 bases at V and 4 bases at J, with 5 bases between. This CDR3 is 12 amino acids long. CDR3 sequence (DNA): TGCAGCGTTGAAGAAGGAGCAGATACGCAGTATTTT. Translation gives CSVEEGADTQYF.

The CDR3 DNA is TGCGCCAGCAGCCAAGGGACTTTGGCAACTAATGAAAAACTGTTTTTT. Its protein product is CASSQGTLATNEKLFF. The chain combines TRBV4-1 with TRBJ1-4; D uncertain. There are 16 residues in the CDR3. Germline loops: CDR1 MGHRA, CDR2 YSYEKL. Trimming left V 1 base short and J 0 bases short, with 9 bases between.

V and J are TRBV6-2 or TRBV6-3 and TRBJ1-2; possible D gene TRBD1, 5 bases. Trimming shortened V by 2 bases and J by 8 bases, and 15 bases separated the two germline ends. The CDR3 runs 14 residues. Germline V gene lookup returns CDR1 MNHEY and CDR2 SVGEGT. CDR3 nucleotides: TGTGCCAGCAGTTACGGGGCAGGGCAGCTCGGCTACACCTTC. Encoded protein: CASSYGAGQLGYTF.

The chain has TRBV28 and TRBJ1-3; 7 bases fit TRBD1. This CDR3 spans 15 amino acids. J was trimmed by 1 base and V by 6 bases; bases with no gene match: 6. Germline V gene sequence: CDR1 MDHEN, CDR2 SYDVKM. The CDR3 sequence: CASSPNRGSGNTIYF. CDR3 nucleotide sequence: TGTGCCAGCAGCCCCAACAGGGGTTCTGGAAACACCATATATTTT.

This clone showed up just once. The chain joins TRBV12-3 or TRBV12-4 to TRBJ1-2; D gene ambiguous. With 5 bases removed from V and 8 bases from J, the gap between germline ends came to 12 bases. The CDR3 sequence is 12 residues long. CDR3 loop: CASSTQQLGYTF. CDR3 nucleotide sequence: TGTGCCAGCAGTACCCAACAGTTAGGCTACACCTTC.

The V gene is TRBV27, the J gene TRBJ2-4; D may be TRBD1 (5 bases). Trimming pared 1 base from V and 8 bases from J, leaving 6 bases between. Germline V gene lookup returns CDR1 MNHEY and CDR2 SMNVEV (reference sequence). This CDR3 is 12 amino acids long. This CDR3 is CASSLLGDIQYF. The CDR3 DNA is TGTGCCAGCAGTTTATTAGGGGACATTCAGTACTTC.

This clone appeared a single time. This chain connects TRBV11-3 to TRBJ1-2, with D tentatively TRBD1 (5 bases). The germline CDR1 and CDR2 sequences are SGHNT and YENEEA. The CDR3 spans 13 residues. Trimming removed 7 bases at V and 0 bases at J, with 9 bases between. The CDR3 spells CASTGGANYGYTF. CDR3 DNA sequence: TGTGCCAGCACCGGGGGGGCTAACTATGGCTACACCTTC.

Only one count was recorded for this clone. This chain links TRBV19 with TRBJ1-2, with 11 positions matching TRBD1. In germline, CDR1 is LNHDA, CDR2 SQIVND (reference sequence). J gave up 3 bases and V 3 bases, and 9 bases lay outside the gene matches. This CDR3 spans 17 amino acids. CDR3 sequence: CASSMPNPGQGDYGYTF. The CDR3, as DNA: TGTGCCAGTAGTATGCCGAACCCGGGACAGGGGGACTATGGCTACACCTTC.

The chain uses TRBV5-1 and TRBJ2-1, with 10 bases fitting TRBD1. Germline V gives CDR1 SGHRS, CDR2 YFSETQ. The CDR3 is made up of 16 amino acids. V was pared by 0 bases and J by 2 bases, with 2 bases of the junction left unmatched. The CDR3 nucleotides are TGCGCCAGCAGCTTGGTCGGGACAGGGGCCTACAATGAGCAGTTCTTC. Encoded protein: CASSLVGTGAYNEQFF.

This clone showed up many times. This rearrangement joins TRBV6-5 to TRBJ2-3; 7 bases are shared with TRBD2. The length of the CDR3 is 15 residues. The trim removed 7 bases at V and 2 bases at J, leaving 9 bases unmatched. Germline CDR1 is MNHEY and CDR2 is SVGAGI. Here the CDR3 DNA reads TGTGCCAGCACGGCTAGCGGAGCTAACACAGATACGCAGTATTTT. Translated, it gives CASTASGANTDTQYF.